This TCR beta chain was documented in a study of blood T cell repertoires in COVID-19. Looking at the study overall: The analysed material was cDNA or gDNA that came from T cells, B-cell-depleted T cells, or PBMCs.

Recruits, aged roughly 18 to 100 years, lived in around 24 US areas. Participants had their cohort set by participant-reported clinical history. Recovered status applied to Cohort 3 donors who had two consecutive negative PCRs. It also applied to those with clearance or with symptom resolution. Only in-frame clones appear in the TCRdb table, and some are missing; sequencing was by immunoSEQ multiplex PCR. The repertoire holds roughly 300,000 clones, with more than 90% as singletons. The length of the CDR3 is 18 residues. The V and J ends lost 1 base and 6 bases, in that order; junction bases with no gene match: 15. The germline V gene has CDR1 MNHEY and CDR2 SMNVEV (reference sequence).

This chain joins TRBV27 and TRBJ2-1; 7 positions agree with TRBD2. Material: PBMCs or T cells enriched from blood (not recorded which). This clonotype originated in a young woman who had recovered from COVID-19. CDR3 sequence: CASSLYAIPAVAGNEQFF. The DNA of the CDR3 is TGTGCCAGCAGTTTATACGCCATCCCCGCGGTAGCGGGCAATGAGCAGTTCTTC.